These T cell receptor beta chains were read from a single sample in a study of blood T cell repertoires in COVID-19. Assay used: immunoSEQ multiplex PCR; TCRdb lists only in-frame clones, some missing. The sample lists 130,000 to 150,000 clones; approximately 80% were seen once. Sequenced input: peripheral blood. All receptors derive from a woman in her forties or fifties with acute or convalescent COVID-19. Each CDR3 is given with its conserved first and last residue. Fields, in order: D gene, V gene, clone size, J gene, CDR3 protein, CDR3 DNA. The D gene is left open where the match is weak. For some rows the clone size is stated as once, few or many, or as a class when expanded; others skip it.

>TRBD1|TRBV11-2|.|TRBJ1-1
CASSLGTGHTEAFF
TGTGCCAGCAGCTTAGGGACAGGGCACACTGAAGCTTTCTTT
>.|TRBV7-9|.|TRBJ1-4
CASSLGAGEANEKLFF
TGTGCCAGCAGCTTAGGAGCTGGGGAGGCTAATGAAAAACTGTTTTTT
>.|TRBV27|.|TRBJ1-2
CASSAGAAANYGYTF
TGTGCCAGCAGCGCGGGGGCAGCCGCTAACTATGGCTACACCTTC
>.|TRBV6-5|.|TRBJ2-1
CASSYRRGPTDEQFF
TGTGCCAGCAGTTACCGGAGGGGGCCTACGGATGAGCAGTTCTTC
>TRBD2|TRBV2|.|TRBJ2-3
CASSEGGAFFDTQYF
TGTGCCAGCAGTGAGGGAGGGGCCTTCTTCGATACGCAGTATTTT
>.|TRBV5-6|.|TRBJ1-2
CASSSWAGWLYGYTF
TGTGCCAGCAGCTCGTGGGCAGGGTGGCTCTATGGCTACACCTTC
>.|TRBV7-2|.|TRBJ2-2
CASSLNGGANTGELFF
TGTGCCAGCAGCTTGAATGGCGGCGCGAACACCGGGGAGCTGTTTTTT
>TRBD1|TRBV5-1|.|TRBJ1-1
CASSTRPGTATEAFF
TGCGCCAGCAGCACGCGTCCCGGGACAGCGACTGAAGCTTTCTTT
>.|TRBV4-2|.|TRBJ1-5
CASSQDQADNQPQHF
TGTGCCAGCAGCCAAGATCAGGCAGACAATCAGCCCCAGCATTTT
>TRBD1|TRBV5-4|.|TRBJ2-1
CASSFGQGDEQFF
TGTGCCAGCAGCTTCGGACAGGGCGATGAGCAGTTCTTC
>.|TRBV24-1|.|TRBJ1-4
CATSDPGSTNEKLFF
TGTGCCACCAGTGACCCAGGGTCAACTAATGAAAAACTGTTTTTT
>.|TRBV2|.|TRBJ1-5
CASSVVRPMREPQHF
TGTGCCAGCAGTGTAGTCAGGCCGATGCGGGAGCCCCAGCATTTT
>.|TRBV29-1|.|TRBJ2-1
CSVDDRYNEQFF
TGCAGCGTTGATGACAGGTACAATGAGCAGTTCTTC
>.|TRBV11-1|.|TRBJ2-2
CASSTGINTGELFF
TGTGCCAGCAGTACAGGGATAAACACCGGGGAGCTGTTTTTT
>.|TRBV6-2/TRBV6-3|.|TRBJ1-2
CASSFGTPTGFGYTF
TGTGCCAGCAGTTTCGGGACCCCGACAGGTTTTGGCTACACCTTC
>TRBD1|TRBV7-2|few|TRBJ2-3
CASSLDRGAADTQYF
TGTGCCAGCAGCCTGGACAGGGGCGCAGCAGATACGCAGTATTTT
>.|TRBV20-1|.|TRBJ1-2
CSAPQGYGYTF
TGCAGTGCTCCACAGGGCTATGGCTACACCTTC
>TRBD1|TRBV14|.|TRBJ2-7
CASSQGSGQAYEQYF
TGTGCCAGCAGCCAAGGATCAGGACAGGCCTACGAGCAGTACTTC
>TRBD1|TRBV7-9|.|TRBJ2-7
CASSSTGDRYEQYF
TGTGCCAGCAGCTCGACAGGGGATAGGTACGAGCAGTACTTC
>.|TRBV19|many|TRBJ2-1
CASSILAGADEQFF
TGTGCCAGTAGTATCCTTGCGGGGGCCGATGAGCAGTTCTTC
>TRBD1|TRBV5-1|once|TRBJ1-2
CASTGGLDGYTF
TGCGCCAGCACAGGGGGTTTAGATGGCTACACCTTC
>TRBD1|TRBV6-6|.|TRBJ1-5
CASSYGTGRQPQHF
TGTGCCAGCAGTTACGGGACAGGGCGTCAGCCCCAGCATTTT
>TRBD2|TRBV4-2|.|TRBJ2-1
CASSQEPSGEWNEQFF
TGTGCCAGCAGCCAAGAACCTAGCGGGGAGTGGAATGAGCAGTTCTTC
>TRBD2|TRBV9|once|TRBJ2-3
CASALGSSGGAKDTQYF
TGTGCCAGCGCCTTAGGGAGTAGCGGGGGGGCCAAGGATACGCAGTATTTT
>.|TRBV9|.|TRBJ2-7
CASSPFGWRYEQYF
TGTGCCAGCAGCCCCTTCGGGTGGCGATACGAGCAGTACTTC